Below, 26 T cell receptor beta chains from the same sample are listed, as sequenced in a study of T-cell memory formation after mild COVID-19. In TCRdb, the 5' RACE reads were re-called with MiXCR into one record per CDR3 protein. The sample yields approximately 210,000 distinct CDR3 sequences, about 10% seen once. Sequenced sample: PBMCs or a T cell subset sorted from them (not recorded which). The receptors derive from a man younger than 35 who had mild COVID-19 (a few samples of this study predate the infection). Cell type and time point are not known.

This clonotype was observed a handful of times. The genes are TRBV11-2 and TRBJ2-2; no clear D gene. Germline V gene lookup returns CDR1 SGHAT and CDR2 FQNNGV. CDR3 length: 13 residues. V lost 1 base to trimming and J lost 4 bases, with 4 bases between them. Here the CDR3 DNA reads TGTGCCAGCAGCTTAGTACGCACCGGGGAGCTGTTTTTT. Amino acid sequence: CASSLVRTGELFF.

The CDR3: CASSVTGNNSPLHF. The DNA for the CDR3 is TGTGCCAGCAGCGTGACAGGAAACAATTCACCCCTCCACTTT. The rearrangement joins TRBV6-1 to TRBJ1-6; weak D call: TRBD1 (6 bases). The CDR3 has 14 amino acids. The V and J ends lost 6 bases and 7 bases respectively, with 13 bases between them. Germline assignment: CDR1 MNHNS and CDR2 SASEGT.

In its sample, this clonotype was seen a few times. This chain joins TRBV20-1 and TRBJ2-3; the match to TRBD2 covers 7 bases. V was clipped by 1 base and J by 3 bases; unmatched bases: 7. The CDR3 loop spans 15 amino acids. From germline, CDR1 is DFQATT and CDR2 SNEGSKA (reference sequence). The CDR3 region is CSARGYGGKTDTQYF. CDR3 nucleotide sequence: TGCAGTGCTAGAGGGTACGGGGGGAAGACAGATACGCAGTATTTT.

The chain uses TRBV30 and TRBJ1-2, with 8 bases fitting TRBD1. Germline CDR1 is GTSNPN and CDR2 is SVGIG (reference sequence). The CDR3 extends over 10 amino acids. The trim removed 7 bases at V and 8 bases at J, leaving 3 bases unmatched. The CDR3 is CASWTGGYTF. The CDR3 DNA is TGTGCCTCATGGACAGGGGGCTACACCTTC.

The gene calls are TRBV6-6 and TRBJ1-5, with a weak D call TRBD1 (5 bases). There are 17 residues in the CDR3. From germline, CDR1 is MNHNY and CDR2 SVGAGI (reference sequence). V dropped 6 bases and J dropped 0 bases, with 18 bases sitting between them. In nucleotides, the CDR3 is TGTGCCAGCAGCCTCCCCCGGGACTTAAGTAGCAATCAGCCCCAGCATTTT. Translation: CASSLPRDLSSNQPQHF.

The V and J genes are TRBV7-6 and TRBJ2-5; TRBD2 is a possible D gene (6 bases). Per the germline V gene, CDR1 is SGHVS and CDR2 is FNYEAQ. V dropped 5 bases and J dropped 5 bases, with 18 bases sitting between them. This CDR3 is built from 15 residues. The CDR3 region is CASSPRSGVRETQYF. As DNA, the CDR3 is TGTGCCAGCAGCCCAAGGTCGGGGGTACGGGAGACCCAGTACTTC. The whole variable domain, filled in from reference TRBV7-6 and TRBJ2-5, reads GAGVSQSPRYKVTKRGQDVALRCDPISGHVSLYWYRQALGQGPEFLTYFNYEAQQDKSGLPNDRFSAERPEGSISTLTIQRTEQRDSAMYRCASSPRSGVRETQYFGPGTRLLVL.

This clonotype was seen ten or more times. The V gene is TRBV12-3 or TRBV12-4, the J gene TRBJ1-1; D remains ambiguous. V was cut by 5 bases and J by 4 bases, with 17 bases left in between. This CDR3 contains 15 residues. The CDR3 DNA is TGTGCCAGCAGTATGGAACCACTCAGGAGCACTGAAGCTTTCTTT. This sequence encodes CASSMEPLRSTEAFF.

This clonotype came up a few times. The rearrangement links TRBV29-1 to TRBJ1-1; maybe TRBD1 (5 bases). Trimming left V 7 bases short and J 5 bases short, with 11 bases between. The CDR3 consists of 11 residues. CDR1 and CDR2 (germline): SQVTM, ANQGSEA. CDR3 loop: CSGGGETEAFF. CDR3 DNA: TGCAGCGGGGGAGGGGAAACTGAAGCTTTCTTT.

This chain connects TRBV20-1 to TRBJ1-5; D unresolved. With 1 base removed from V and 6 bases from J, the gap between germline ends came to 16 bases. The CDR3 extends over 15 amino acids. Per the germline V gene, CDR1 is DFQATT and CDR2 is SNEGSKA (reference sequence). In DNA, the CDR3 is TGCAGTGCTAGAGCTATTAAGGAGCGTAGTCAGCCCCAGCATTTT. Translation: CSARAIKERSQPQHF.

V and J are TRBV20-1 and TRBJ2-1; 12 bases line up with TRBD2. This CDR3 region has 19 residues. J was trimmed by 5 bases and V by 1 base; bases with no gene match: 15. Germline-derived CDR1 and CDR2 are DFQATT and SNEGSKA (reference sequence). CDR3 in amino acids: CSARALLAGGTRANNEQFF. CDR3 sequence (DNA): TGCAGTGCTAGAGCCTTACTAGCGGGGGGAACCAGAGCGAACAATGAGCAGTTCTTC.

The chain uses TRBV6-1 and TRBJ2-7; D is ambiguous. Germline V gene sequence: CDR1 MNHNS, CDR2 SASEGT. CDR3 length: 16 residues. V shed 0 bases and J shed 7 bases, with 19 bases lying between them. CDR3 in DNA: TGTGCCAGCAGTGAAGCGCGGAATAACAGATTGAGGGAGCAGTACTTC. Residues: CASSEARNNRLREQYF.

The table lists this clonotype with a few counts. The CDR3 bases are TGTGCCAGCAGTTACTCATTTACAGACAATCAGCCCCAGCATTTT. Its protein product is CASSYSFTDNQPQHF. V gene TRBV6-5 combines with J gene TRBJ1-5; D call uncertain. The CDR3 runs 15 residues. V was shortened by 0 bases and J by 3 bases, with 9 bases between the two germline ends. The V gene's germline CDR1 is MNHEY and CDR2 SVGAGI.

This clonotype appeared many times. J is TRBJ1-2 and V is TRBV24-1; a possible D gene is TRBD1 (6 bases). The CDR3 has 13 amino acids. The germline gives CDR1 KGHDR, CDR2 SFDVKD. V was shortened by 3 bases and J by 5 bases, with 9 bases between the two germline ends. The CDR3 spells CATSDRTVYGYTF. The CDR3 bases are TGTGCCACCAGTGATCGGACAGTATATGGCTACACCTTC.

This sequence joins TRBV6-5 and TRBJ1-2, with TRBD1 matching 9 bases. CDR1 and CDR2 (germline): MNHEY, SVGAGI. V lost 10 bases to trimming and J lost 1 base; unmatched junction nucleotides: 4. CDR3 length: 13 amino acids. CDR3 coding DNA: TGTGCCACACGGACAGGGGTTAACTATGGCTACACCTTC. This codes for CATRTGVNYGYTF.

This clonotype came up a few times. The chain recombines TRBV7-9 with TRBJ1-1; 8 bases are a match to TRBD1. V was clipped by 6 bases and J by 4 bases; unmatched bases: 4. CDR3 length: 13 amino acids. From germline, CDR1 is SEHNR and CDR2 FQNEAQ (reference sequence). The CDR3 region is CASSFTGGTEAFF. The CDR3 region has the DNA TGTGCCAGCAGTTTTACAGGGGGCACTGAAGCTTTCTTT.

In this sample, this clonotype turned up a few times. The chain joins TRBV7-6 to TRBJ1-5, with D unclear. The V end lost 5 bases, the J end lost 8 bases, and 13 bases lay between the germline ends. CDR1 is SGHVS and CDR2 is FNYEAQ in the germline V gene. CDR3 length equals 13 residues. The CDR3 spells CASSPSGREPQHF. The CDR3 region has the DNA TGTGCCAGCAGCCCCTCCGGGCGGGAGCCCCAGCATTTT.

This clonotype occurred a few times. The chain joins TRBV18 to TRBJ2-5; 9 positions agree with TRBD2. The CDR3 consists of 15 residues. CDR1 KGHSH and CDR2 LQKENI come from the germline V gene. The V and J ends lost 3 bases and 4 bases, in that order; junction bases with no gene match: 6. The CDR3 nucleotides read TGTGCCAGCTCACCGAGCGGGGGGTCGAGAGAGACCCAGTACTTC. Protein product: CASSPSGGSRETQYF.

This clonotype was seen more than once but under ten times. The genes are TRBV7-2 and TRBJ2-3, with 9 bases lining up with TRBD2. V was pared by 6 bases and J by 6 bases, with 4 bases of the junction left unmatched. Germline V lookup: CDR1 SGHTA, CDR2 FQGNSA. There are 13 residues in the CDR3. DNA for the CDR3: TGTGCCAGCAGGGGCGGGGGGGAGGATACGCAGTATTTT. Its protein product is CASRGGGEDTQYF.

This chain uses TRBV7-9 with TRBJ2-1; TRBD1 might be the D (6 bases). Germline assignment: CDR1 SEHNR and CDR2 FQNEAQ (reference sequence). The CDR3 sequence is 14 residues long. The germline V and J ends were trimmed by 5 bases and 14 bases, with 22 bases remaining between them. CDR3 DNA: TGTGCCAGCAGCCACTCGGCGCTACAGGGTCGGGAGTTCTTC. Translation gives CASSHSALQGREFF.

The V call is TRBV7-9, the J call TRBJ2-7; 7 bases align to TRBD1. This CDR3 is 14 amino acids long. Germline V gives CDR1 SEHNR, CDR2 FQNEAQ (reference sequence). V lost 7 bases and J lost 4; bases outside the gene matches: 10. The CDR3 protein is CASIPEKTGYEQYF. Written as DNA, the CDR3 is TGTGCCAGCATCCCAGAAAAGACAGGGTACGAGCAGTACTTC.

In this sample, this clonotype turned up a few times. The V call is TRBV5-1, the J call TRBJ1-4; D is unclear. V was pared by 4 bases and J by 5 bases, with 9 bases between. Germline V gene sequence: CDR1 SGHRS, CDR2 YFSETQ. The CDR3 spans 13 residues. In nucleotides, the CDR3 is TGCGCCAGCAGCCGGGATGCCAATGAAAAACTGTTTTTT. It codes for CASSRDANEKLFF.

This rearrangement joins TRBV6-5 to TRBJ1-6; 10 nucleotides align to TRBD1. V lost 5 bases and J lost 4; bases outside the gene matches: 5. The CDR3 spans 16 residues. The germline CDR1 and CDR2 sequences are MNHEY and SVGAGI. The CDR3 spells CASSRDRGLYNSPLHF. The CDR3, as DNA: TGTGCCAGCAGTAGGGACAGGGGATTGTATAATTCACCCCTCCACTTT.

This clonotype has at least ten counts. J is TRBJ2-3 and V is TRBV10-1; 11 bases map to TRBD1. This CDR3 is built from 15 residues. The ends lost 5 bases at V and 6 bases at J; junction bases unmatched: 7. The germline V gene has CDR1 WNHNN and CDR2 SYGVQD (reference sequence). DNA for the CDR3: TGCGCCAGCAGTCAAGGACAGGGGGCGGGTGATACGCAGTATTTT. Its translation is CASSQGQGAGDTQYF.

The chain uses TRBV29-1 and TRBJ1-1; D not resolved. Germline V CDR1 and CDR2: SQVTM, ANQGSEA. The V end lost 5 bases, the J end lost 0 bases, and 10 bases lay between the germline ends. CDR3 length: 13 residues. CDR3 region: CSVSGGMNTEAFF. The CDR3 region has the DNA TGCAGCGTTAGTGGAGGAATGAACACTGAAGCTTTCTTT.

The chain recombines TRBV28 with TRBJ2-2; tentative D call: TRBD2 (6 bases). CDR3 length equals 15 residues. In germline, CDR1 is MDHEN, CDR2 SYDVKM. V gave up 6 bases and J gave up 0 bases, with 11 bases separating them. The CDR3 DNA follows: TGTGCCAGCAGACGGGGACTTCCGAACACCGGGGAGCTGTTTTTT. This encodes CASRRGLPNTGELFF.

At least ten counts were recorded for this clonotype. The V and J genes are TRBV5-1 and TRBJ2-7; a possible D gene is TRBD1 (5 bases). The V and J ends lost 0 bases and 3 bases respectively, with 16 bases between them. The CDR3 is 16 amino acids. CDR1 is SGHRS and CDR2 is YFSETQ in the germline V gene. CDR3 DNA: TGCGCCAGCAGCTTGGAGGGGCAGTTTAGGTACTACGAGCAGTACGTC. It specifies CASSLEGQFRYYEQYV.